Below are 30 T cell receptor beta chains sequenced from a single sample in a study of T cells in Graves' hyperthyroidism and ophthalmopathy. RNA transcripts were the template for amplifying TCR beta CDR3 regions. The HTBI set primed first-round TCR CDR3 RT-PCR. MiXCR, applied by TCRdb to the multiplex PCR reads, yields one record per CDR3 protein. The sample yields approximately 320,000 distinct CDR3 sequences, 16% seen once. Input material: blood. The source is a man aged 25 to 45 with Graves' hyperthyroidism.

This clonotype was observed a handful of times. The V call is TRBV20-1, the J call TRBJ2-1, with 9 bases matching TRBD2. The CDR3 length is 16 residues. The germline V gene encodes CDR1 DFQATT and CDR2 SNEGSKA (reference sequence). After removal of 2 bases from V and 0 bases from J, the junction contained 5 bases not matched to a gene. Here the CDR3 DNA reads TGCAGTGCTAGAAGGCATAGCGGGAGCTCCTACAATGAGCAGTTCTTC. Its protein product is CSARRHSGSSYNEQFF.

The chain uses TRBV19 and TRBJ2-7; the D call may be TRBD1 or TRBD2 (5 bases each). V lost 3 bases and J lost 2, with 8 bases in between. The germline gives CDR1 LNHDA, CDR2 SQIVND (reference sequence). This CDR3 spans 13 amino acids. The CDR3, as DNA: TGTGCCAGTAGTATCGGGGCGGCCTACGAGCAGTACTTC. Translated, it gives CASSIGAAYEQYF.

To note about this clonotype: A read error is possible here, since a much larger clone lies one base away. The genes are TRBV30 and TRBJ2-1; 9 bases are a match to TRBD2. The CDR3 has 16 amino acids. Germline lookup yields CDR1 GTSNPN and CDR2 SVGIG (reference sequence). CDR3 bases: TGTGCCCGGAGGGGGGGTTCTAGCGGGACCTACAATGAGCAGTTCTTC. This translates into CARRGGSSGTYNEQFF. Combining the CDR3 with reference TRBV30 and TRBJ2-1 gives the whole variable domain SQTIHQWPATLVQPVGSPLSLECTVEGTSNPNLYWYRQAAGRGLQLLFYSVGIGQISSEVPQNLSASRPQDRQFILSSKKLLLSDSGFYLCARRGGSSGTYNEQFFGPGTRLTVL.

This clonotype was seen only a few times. This chain joins TRBV9 and TRBJ2-3; TRBD2 matches 7 bases. The V gene's germline CDR1 is SGDLS and CDR2 YYNGEE. V lost 3 bases, J lost 5 bases, and 9 bases stayed unmatched. The CDR3 spans 15 residues. CDR3 loop: CASSEVGGGGDTQYF. The CDR3 coding sequence is TGTGCCAGCAGCGAAGTTGGGGGGGGAGGAGATACGCAGTATTTT.

A single count supports this clonotype. This sequence joins TRBV15 and TRBJ2-1; D is uncertain. Looked up from germline, CDR1 is LNHNV and CDR2 is YYDKDF (reference sequence). The CDR3 sequence is 14 residues long. Trimming cost V 4 bases and J 8 bases, with 15 bases left between them. CDR3 bases: TGTGCCACCAGCAAGGTCCCTATGATCGATGAGCAGTTCTTC. Translating it yields CATSKVPMIDEQFF.

The sample holds a few counts of this clonotype. At one end the junction does not follow the germline gene, possibly because of a read error. The V and J genes are TRBV20-1 and TRBJ2-3; 10 bases are a match to TRBD1. Germline V gene sequence: CDR1 DFQATT, CDR2 SNEGSKA (reference sequence). This CDR3 comprises 13 residues. Here the CDR3 reads CSARGQGSDTQYF. The CDR3 nucleotides are TGCAGTGCTCGGGGACAGGGGTCAGATACTCAGTATTTT.

V and J are TRBV20-1 and TRBJ1-1; 8 bases match TRBD1. The CDR3 runs to 15 residues. V shed 5 bases and J 5 bases; nucleotides not matched to a gene: 13. Germline-derived CDR1 and CDR2 are DFQATT and SNEGSKA (reference sequence). CDR3 sequence reads: CSAPRTGRGRTEAFF. The CDR3 bases are TGCAGTGCTCCTCGGACAGGGAGAGGAAGGACTGAAGCTTTCTTT.

The J gene is TRBJ2-2, the V gene TRBV5-1; 11 positions match TRBD2. The CDR3 length is 15 residues. The V segment lost 1 base and the J segment 6 bases; nucleotides outside the gene matches: 2. CDR1 is SGHRS and CDR2 is YFSETQ in the germline V gene. The CDR3 DNA sequence: TGCGCCAGCAGCTTGACTAGCGGGGGCTCCGGGGAGCTGTTTTTT. Residues: CASSLTSGGSGELFF.

This chain uses TRBV20-1 with TRBJ2-3, with a possible D match to TRBD1 (6 bases). Germline CDR1 and CDR2: DFQATT and SNEGSKA (reference sequence). The V and J ends lost 3 bases and 1 base respectively, with 23 bases between them. The CDR3 has 18 amino acids. The CDR3 bases are TGCAGTGCTAGTGGTCGGCTAGAAGGCAGGGGTCGCACAGATACGCAGTATTTT. It codes for CSASGRLEGRGRTDTQYF.

The rearrangement joins TRBV7-2 to TRBJ1-2; 8 positions agree with TRBD1. Germline CDR1 SGHTA, CDR2 FQGNSA. V lost 5 bases to trimming and J lost 4 bases; unmatched junction nucleotides: 9. The CDR3 is 15 residues long. The CDR3 DNA reads TGTGCCAGCAGCGCGTGGACAGGGATCTCCTATGGCTACACCTTC. Protein: CASSAWTGISYGYTF.

This sequence joins TRBV19 and TRBJ2-2, with 8 bases matching TRBD1. The V gene end was trimmed by 6 bases and the J gene end by 4 bases; junction bases not matched to a gene: 4. The CDR3 length is 14 residues. The germline gives CDR1 LNHDA, CDR2 SQIVND (reference sequence). The CDR3 sequence: CASREQGGTGELFF. The CDR3 nucleotides read TGTGCCAGTAGGGAACAGGGGGGCACCGGGGAGCTGTTTTTT.

This clonotype came up many times. The chain joins TRBV12-3 or TRBV12-4 to TRBJ1-1, with D possibly TRBD1 on 5 matching bases. V was pared by 7 bases and J by 1 base, with 13 bases between. This CDR3 region has 14 residues. CDR3 residues: CASTRGVANTEAFF. CDR3 nucleotide sequence: TGTGCCAGCACCCGGGGGGTGGCGAACACTGAAGCTTTCTTT.

This clonotype showed up just a few times. The chain is built from TRBV12-3 or TRBV12-4 and TRBJ1-1; no clear D gene. Deletions cut 7 bases from V and 3 bases from J, with 12 bases between. The CDR3 totals 13 residues. The CDR3 loop reads CASMGGRDTEAFF. In DNA form, the CDR3 reads TGTGCCAGCATGGGAGGGCGGGACACTGAAGCTTTCTTT.

This clonotype was picked up many times. The V and J genes are TRBV12-3 or TRBV12-4 and TRBJ2-1; a weak D match, TRBD1 (5 bases). Trimming pared 7 bases from V and 7 bases from J, leaving 14 bases between. This CDR3 spans 13 amino acids. For the CDR3, the DNA is TGTGCCAGCATCCAAAATAGGGGAAATGAGCAGTTCTTC. This gives the protein CASIQNRGNEQFF.

In this sample, this clonotype turned up many times. The chain is built from TRBV6-5 and TRBJ1-1; 10 nucleotides match TRBD1. The CDR3 sequence is 15 residues long. With 0 bases clipped from V and 9 bases from J, the junction kept 7 bases outside the gene matches. Germline loops: CDR1 MNHEY, CDR2 SVGAGI. The CDR3 sequence is CASSYSRPGQGKAFF. The CDR3 DNA is TGTGCCAGCAGTTACTCGAGACCGGGACAGGGGAAAGCTTTCTTT.

This clonotype was observed once. The V gene is TRBV27, the J gene TRBJ1-4; 10 bases fit TRBD1. Trimming at V came to 5 bases and at J to 4 bases, leaving 7 bases not matched to a gene. The CDR3 is 16 residues long. Germline V lookup: CDR1 MNHEY, CDR2 SMNVEV (reference sequence). CDR3 coding DNA: TGTGCCAGCAGTAGACAGGGGGCGGGAATTAATGAAAAACTGTTTTTT. It is translated as CASSRQGAGINEKLFF.

This clonotype was counted a few times. The rearrangement joins TRBV9 to TRBJ2-3; no clear D gene. The CDR3 extends over 14 amino acids. The ends were cut back, 4 bases at V and 1 base at J, with 10 bases in the middle. Per the germline V gene, CDR1 is SGDLS and CDR2 is YYNGEE. The CDR3 DNA sequence: TGTGCCAGCAGCATTGCGTCCCGCACAGATACGCAGTATTTT. It yields the protein CASSIASRTDTQYF.

This clonotype was picked up many times. The chain joins TRBV11-2 to TRBJ2-1; TRBD2 aligns across 8 bases. V was pared by 4 bases and J by 6 bases, with 5 bases of the junction left unmatched. The germline CDR1 and CDR2 sequences are SGHAT and FQNNGV. This CDR3 comprises 14 residues. Here the CDR3 reads CASSSGTRFNEQFF. The CDR3 DNA follows: TGTGCCAGCAGCTCAGGGACTAGGTTCAATGAGCAGTTCTTC.

This clonotype was counted at least ten times. The rearrangement joins TRBV29-1 to TRBJ2-1; 8 bases are a match to TRBD1. This CDR3 is built from 14 residues. Trimming at V came to 1 base and at J to 4 bases, leaving 3 bases not matched to a gene. Germline V lookup: CDR1 SQVTM, CDR2 ANQGSEA. CDR3 protein: CSVEVRGQYNEQFF. In DNA form, the CDR3 reads TGCAGCGTTGAAGTCAGGGGGCAATACAATGAGCAGTTCTTC.

This clonotype was found many times. The chain couples TRBV7-9 to TRBJ2-5; 8 nucleotides line up with TRBD2. V gave up 5 bases and J gave up 5 bases; unmatched junction bases: 10. The germline V gene encodes CDR1 SEHNR and CDR2 FQNEAQ (reference sequence). The CDR3 is made up of 15 amino acids. The CDR3: CASSRERERDETQYF. CDR3 sequence (DNA): TGTGCCAGCAGCCGGGAGCGGGAGAGAGATGAGACCCAGTACTTC.

This clonotype was counted ten times or more. This rearrangement joins TRBV2 to TRBJ2-1; TRBD1 might be the D (6 bases). This CDR3 is built from 14 residues. The germline CDR1 and CDR2 sequences are SNHLY and FYNNEI. V was pared by 4 bases and J by 14 bases, with 21 bases between. The CDR3, as DNA: TGTGCCAGCAGTGGTCCCGATGGGTATGGGGGCGAGTTCTTC. This sequence encodes CASSGPDGYGGEFF.

This clonotype was picked up a small number of times. The chain combines TRBV7-9 with TRBJ2-5, with D uncertain. The CDR3 is 11 residues long. Germline CDR1 and CDR2: SEHNR and FQNEAQ (reference sequence). V lost 10 bases and J lost 5, with 11 bases in between. The CDR3: CAISPAETQYF. CDR3 sequence (DNA): TGTGCCATCTCCCCTGCGGAGACCCAGTACTTC.

This clonotype occurred many times. The chain links TRBV29-1 to TRBJ2-3; D ambiguous. The germline V gene has CDR1 SQVTM and CDR2 ANQGSEA. The CDR3 length is 12 residues. V gave up 1 base and J gave up 4 bases, with 6 bases separating them. The CDR3: CSVEGPSDTQYF. The CDR3 nucleotides read TGCAGCGTTGAAGGGCCGTCAGATACGCAGTATTTT.

This clonotype was observed at least ten times. The chain joins TRBV2 to TRBJ1-1, with D perhaps TRBD1 (5 bases). Trimming took 7 bases from V and 7 from J, leaving 10 bases between them. Per the germline V gene, CDR1 is SNHLY and CDR2 is FYNNEI. This CDR3 has 11 residues. The CDR3 reads CASNRDSEAFF. CDR3 DNA: TGTGCCAGCAACAGAGACAGTGAAGCTTTCTTT.

This clonotype was picked up a small number of times. The chain joins TRBV20-1 to TRBJ1-5, with D tentatively TRBD1 (6 bases). Trimming pared 0 bases from V and 6 bases from J, leaving 15 bases between. Germline CDR1 reads DFQATT; CDR2 reads SNEGSKA (reference sequence). CDR3 length: 15 residues. The CDR3, as DNA: TGCAGTGCTAGAGATCCAGGGGATCAAGGTCAGCCCCAGCATTTT. Residues: CSARDPGDQGQPQHF.

This clonotype appeared many times. The chain uses TRBV5-1 and TRBJ1-4, with D possibly being TRBD1 (6 bases). The CDR3 runs 16 residues. The germline V gene has CDR1 SGHRS and CDR2 YFSETQ. V was trimmed by 4 bases and J by 7 bases, leaving 20 bases between them. Here the CDR3 reads CASSAWTATPSEKLFF. The CDR3 nucleotides read TGCGCCAGCAGCGCCTGGACAGCTACACCTTCTGAAAAACTGTTTTTT.

This clonotype was seen many times. The chain recombines TRBV5-1 with TRBJ2-1, with D perhaps TRBD1 or TRBD2 (5 bases each). The CDR3 length is 16 residues. CDR1 is SGHRS, CDR2 YFSETQ, per germline. The V end was cut by 5 bases, the J end by 3 bases, with 18 bases between. The CDR3 reads CASRTTGTSRYNEQFF. The CDR3 nucleotides read TGCGCCAGCAGAACTACCGGGACCTCACGCTACAATGAGCAGTTCTTC.

This clonotype was counted many times. The chain is built from TRBV28 and TRBJ1-4; no definite D call. Germline CDR1 MDHEN, CDR2 SYDVKM. The CDR3 length is 10 residues. V was pared by 8 bases and J by 4 bases, with 2 bases between. The CDR3 region is CASGNEKLFF. DNA of the CDR3: TGTGCCAGCGGTAATGAAAAACTGTTTTTT.

In its sample, this clonotype was seen a few times. As DNA, the CDR3 is TGCGCCAGCAGCTATGTGACTAGCGGGTCCGGGGAGCTGTTTTTT. This translates into CASSYVTSGSGELFF. The rearrangement uses TRBV5-1 and TRBJ2-2, with 10 bases that match TRBD2. Unmatched junction bases numbered 5, after V lost 3 bases and J lost 6 bases. CDR1 and CDR2 (germline): SGHRS, YFSETQ. This CDR3 is built from 15 residues.

J is TRBJ2-3 and V is TRBV7-2; TRBD2 aligns across 10 bases. The V segment lost 5 bases and the J segment 3 bases; nucleotides outside the gene matches: 2. CDR3 length: 14 amino acids. CDR1 is SGHTA, CDR2 FQGNSA, per germline. The CDR3 DNA is TGTGCCAGCAGCGGGGGACTAGCGACAGATACGCAGTATTTT. Protein: CASSGGLATDTQYF.